Described below is a single T cell receptor (beta chain) sequence and its context. A read error may be the cause here, since a much bigger clone is one base away. The CDR3 does not close with the conserved phenylalanine or tryptophan, likely indicating a read error. Amplified TCR beta CDR3 regions derived from RNA transcripts. Researchers ran a first-round RT-PCR on the TCR CDR3 using the HTBI primer set. TCRdb processed the multiplex PCR reads anew with MiXCR; each CDR3 protein has one entry. The sample includes almost 600,000 distinct CDR3 sequences, around 46% of them seen just once. The data stem from a study of T cells in Graves' hyperthyroidism and ophthalmopathy. Trimming pared 1 base from V and 5 bases from J, leaving 14 bases between. Germline V gives CDR1 SGHTA, CDR2 FQGTGA. The CDR3 runs to 15 residues.

Input material: peripheral blood or thyroid tissue (not recorded which). The chain uses TRBV7-3 and TRBJ2-5; TRBD2 is a possible D gene (6 bases). This sequence was found in a woman younger than 30 with Graves' hyperthyroidism. The CDR3 bases are TGTGCCAGCAGCTTAATTCACAGTGGGGGGGAGACCCAGTACTCC. Encoded protein: CASSLIHSGGETQYS.